Following are 24 T cell receptor beta chains from one sample sequenced in a study of spatial heterogeneity in lung cancer. One entry per CDR3 protein, called by TCRdb with MiXCR from the 5' RACE reads. The data hold approximately 40,000 distinct CDR3 sequences, with 5.2% observed a single time. Indicated time point: sample taken at primary tumor resection. Sequencing of whole RNA from tumor, nontumor lung or frozen PBMC involved no sorting. Sequencing was performed on PBMCs, taken at surgery. The receptors shown here come from a female donor with early-stage non-small cell lung cancer.

This clonotype was recorded at least ten times. The gene calls are TRBV6-5 and TRBJ2-7; TRBD2 aligns across 11 bases. The CDR3 runs to 16 residues. The ends lost 4 bases at V and 1 base at J; junction bases unmatched: 6. CDR1 is MNHEY and CDR2 is SVGAGI in the germline V gene. This CDR3 reads CASSSPTSGGSYEQYF. CDR3 nucleotide sequence: TGTGCCAGCAGTTCACCCACTAGCGGGGGATCCTACGAGCAGTACTTC.

This clonotype was counted many times. The V call is TRBV4-2, the J call TRBJ2-1, with 9 bases fitting TRBD2. This CDR3 is 21 amino acids long. CDR1 is LGHNA and CDR2 is YNFKEQ in the germline V gene. V dropped 4 bases and J dropped 0; count of bases not matched to a gene: 19. As DNA, the CDR3 is TGTGCCAGCAGCCTAAGAAGGGCTAGCGGGATACTATTAAGCTCCTACAATGAGCAGTTCTTC. Translation: CASSLRRASGILLSSYNEQFF.

This clonotype was counted only a few times. The J gene is TRBJ1-1, the V gene TRBV3-1; no firm D call. V lost 4 bases to trimming and J lost 1 base, with 10 bases between them. The germline V gene has CDR1 LGHDT and CDR2 YNNKEL (reference sequence). CDR3 length: 14 amino acids. This CDR3 reads CASSPPGANTEAFF. DNA for the CDR3: TGTGCCAGCAGCCCGCCGGGCGCGAACACTGAAGCTTTCTTT.

This clonotype was picked up many times. V and J are TRBV29-1 and TRBJ2-7; D remains ambiguous. CDR1 is SQVTM, CDR2 ANQGSEA, per germline. V gave up 1 base and J gave up 0 bases, with 7 bases separating them. This CDR3 spans 13 amino acids. In nucleotides, the CDR3 is TGCAGCGTTGAAGGCAGATACTCCTACGAGCAGTACTTC. This gives the protein CSVEGRYSYEQYF.

This clonotype was detected many times. The genes are TRBV5-1 and TRBJ2-2; D might be TRBD2 (7 bases). The CDR3 contains 17 residues. Deletions cut 4 bases from V and 4 bases from J, with 20 bases between. Germline CDR1 is SGHRS and CDR2 is YFSETQ. CDR3 region: CASSLPGGLRSTGELFF. In DNA, the CDR3 is TGCGCCAGCAGCCTCCCGGGGGGCTTGCGTTCCACCGGGGAGCTGTTTTTT.

Comment on this clonotype: This may arise from a read error, as a much more abundant clone is one base away. This rearrangement joins TRBV9 to TRBJ2-2; D unresolved. Trimming pared 8 bases from V and 9 bases from J, leaving 17 bases between. Germline V gene sequence: CDR1 SGDLS, CDR2 YYNGEE. This CDR3 comprises 13 residues. This CDR3 reads CASKRQETRELFF. CDR3 in DNA: TGTGCCAGTAAGCGTCAGGAGACCCGGGAGCTGTTTTTT.

In this sample, this clonotype turned up many times. This chain uses TRBV6-2 or TRBV6-3 with TRBJ2-1; D remains unclear. With 1 base removed from V and 7 bases from J, the gap between germline ends came to 5 bases. Germline CDR1 reads MNHEY; CDR2 reads SVGEGT. The length of the CDR3 is 12 residues. This CDR3 is CASSYWGNEQFF. Here the CDR3 DNA reads TGTGCCAGCAGTTACTGGGGAAATGAGCAGTTCTTC.

By share of the sample, this clonotype is medium-sized (0.01 to 0.1%). The genes are TRBV5-1 and TRBJ1-6, with D hard to call. The CDR3 is 13 residues long. The germline V gene encodes CDR1 SGHRS and CDR2 YFSETQ. V was shortened by 0 bases and J by 10 bases, with 8 bases between the two germline ends. CDR3 loop: CASSLAGRSPLHF. In DNA form, the CDR3 reads TGCGCCAGCAGCTTGGCCGGGCGGTCACCCCTCCACTTT.

This clonotype was observed at least ten times. The CDR3 DNA follows: TGTGCCAGCAGCCCAACGACAGGGGCAATCTCCTACAATGAGCAGTTCTTC. Its translation is CASSPTTGAISYNEQFF. The chain recombines TRBV28 with TRBJ2-1; the match to TRBD1 covers 8 bases. CDR3 length: 17 residues. Germline CDR1 is MDHEN and CDR2 is SYDVKM. Unmatched junction bases numbered 10, after V lost 6 bases and J lost 0 bases.

This clonotype was recorded at least ten times. This chain uses TRBV28 with TRBJ1-2, with a weak D call TRBD1 (6 bases). Trimming pared 3 bases from V and 4 bases from J, leaving 15 bases between. The CDR3 extends over 15 amino acids. The V gene's germline CDR1 is MDHEN and CDR2 SYDVKM. In DNA, the CDR3 is TGTGCCAGCAGTTTCCACCCTGGACAGTTCTATGGCTACACCTTC. Encoded protein: CASSFHPGQFYGYTF.

This clonotype has at least ten counts. This chain connects TRBV9 to TRBJ2-3, with a possible D match to TRBD2 (6 bases). CDR1 SGDLS and CDR2 YYNGEE come from the germline V gene. CDR3 length: 15 residues. V dropped 3 bases and J dropped 5 bases, with 16 bases sitting between them. The CDR3 coding sequence is TGTGCCAGCAGCGATGGGACCCCGGGGGTAGATACGCAGTATTTT. Encoded protein: CASSDGTPGVDTQYF.

This clonotype was found many times. The chain combines TRBV28 with TRBJ2-3; TRBD2 is a possible D gene (6 bases). Trimming pared 5 bases from V and 0 bases from J, leaving 12 bases between. The germline V gene has CDR1 MDHEN and CDR2 SYDVKM. This CDR3 contains 15 residues. DNA of the CDR3: TGTGCCAGCAGTCTAACGGGACTTAGCACAGATACGCAGTATTTT. Translated, it gives CASSLTGLSTDTQYF.

This clonotype was seen a handful of times. The chain recombines TRBV6-1 with TRBJ1-2; tentatively, D is TRBD1 (6 bases). The CDR3 spans 15 residues. V gave up 6 bases and J gave up 1 base, with 15 bases separating them. Per the germline V gene, CDR1 is MNHNS and CDR2 is SASEGT. The CDR3 here is CASSLGGGLNYGYTF. The CDR3 DNA is TGTGCCAGCAGCCTCGGGGGCGGCCTTAACTATGGCTACACCTTC.

In this sample, this clonotype turned up many times. The chain carries TRBV11-2 and TRBJ2-7; 11 nucleotides match TRBD2. V lost 4 bases, J lost 0 bases, and 11 bases stayed unmatched. The CDR3 loop spans 18 amino acids. CDR1 is SGHAT and CDR2 is FQNNGV in the germline V gene. The CDR3 DNA reads as TGTGCCAGCAGCTCCTACCTCCTGACTAGCGGGATCTCCTACGAGCAGTACTTC. Translated: CASSSYLLTSGISYEQYF.

This clonotype was seen many times. The V gene is TRBV6-1, the J gene TRBJ1-1; weak D call: TRBD1 (6 bases). The CDR3 runs 14 residues. Germline CDR1 reads MNHNS; CDR2 reads SASEGT. The V and J ends lost 7 bases and 4 bases respectively, with 16 bases between them. CDR3 loop: CASTLQGLSTEAFF. CDR3 nucleotide sequence: TGTGCCAGCACCCTACAGGGTTTGTCCACTGAAGCTTTCTTT.

The genes are TRBV12-3 or TRBV12-4 and TRBJ2-1; perhaps TRBD1 as D (6 bases). With 1 base removed from V and 11 bases from J, the gap between germline ends came to 9 bases. The CDR3 is made up of 12 amino acids. CDR3: CASSLDQGKQFF. As DNA, the CDR3 is TGTGCCAGCAGTTTAGATCAGGGGAAGCAGTTCTTC.

This clonotype was detected many times. The chain uses TRBV24-1 and TRBJ2-3; 9 bases are a match to TRBD2. V lost 4 bases to trimming and J lost 8 bases; unmatched junction nucleotides: 6. Germline CDR1 and CDR2: KGHDR and SFDVKD. The CDR3 loop spans 14 amino acids. In DNA, the CDR3 is TGTGCCACCAGTGAGGTACCAGCGGGAGGTACGCAGTATTTT. Its translation: CATSEVPAGGTQYF.

This clonotype was found many times. V is TRBV19 and J is TRBJ2-5; D call uncertain. Germline CDR1 and CDR2: LNHDA and SQIVND (reference sequence). V was trimmed by 8 bases and J by 5 bases, leaving 15 bases between them. The CDR3 is made up of 13 amino acids. As DNA, the CDR3 is TGTGCCAGTTCTGGGTATGATTTCGAGACCCAGTACTTC. Translating it yields CASSGYDFETQYF.

This clonotype was counted many times. This chain's CDR3 is CASSPGTEGDTQYF. The CDR3 bases are TGCGCCAGCAGCCCCGGGACAGAGGGAGATACGCAGTATTTT. The chain joins TRBV5-1 to TRBJ2-3; 7 nucleotides match TRBD1. Germline V gene lookup returns CDR1 SGHRS and CDR2 YFSETQ. The CDR3 length is 14 residues. After removal of 4 bases from V and 5 bases from J, the junction contained 7 bases not matched to a gene.

This clonotype was seen at least ten times. Germline and junction disagree at one end, which may indicate a read error. The chain combines TRBV7-7 with TRBJ2-3, with TRBD2 as a possible D gene (6 bases). The CDR3 is 14 amino acids. Germline CDR1 is SSHAT and CDR2 is FNYEAQ (reference sequence). CDR3 amino acids: CASSPVEGKDTQYF. The CDR3 nucleotides are TGTGCTAGCAGCCCGGTGGAGGGGAAGGATACGCAGTATTTT.

This clonotype showed up many times. The chain uses TRBV5-1 and TRBJ2-5; D may be TRBD1 or TRBD2 (7 bases each). There are 15 residues in the CDR3. Germline V gene lookup returns CDR1 SGHRS and CDR2 YFSETQ. The V and J ends lost 1 base and 0 bases respectively, with 10 bases between them. As DNA, the CDR3 is TGCGCCAGCAGCTTGTCAGGGGGGGACCAAGAGACCCAGTACTTC. It translates to CASSLSGGDQETQYF.

This clonotype showed up many times. The DNA of the CDR3 is TGTGCCAGCAGTTACTCTGGCGGGGGGGCATTCGAGCAGTACTTC. Protein product: CASSYSGGGAFEQYF. The chain is built from TRBV6-5 and TRBJ2-7; 9 nucleotides align to TRBD2. The CDR3 contains 15 residues. V shed 0 bases, J shed 6 bases, and the junction held 6 bases outside the gene matches. CDR1 is MNHEY and CDR2 is SVGAGI in the germline V gene.

This clonotype was detected many times. V gene TRBV4-1 combines with J gene TRBJ2-7; 8 nucleotides line up with TRBD2. The germline V gene has CDR1 MGHRA and CDR2 YSYEKL. The CDR3 length is 17 residues. The V gene end was trimmed by 2 bases and the J gene end by 0 bases; junction bases not matched to a gene: 9. The CDR3 spells CASSQSLIAGNSYEQYF. The CDR3 DNA reads as TGCGCCAGCAGCCAAAGCTTGATAGCGGGGAACTCCTACGAGCAGTACTTC.

The chain employs TRBV6-6 and TRBJ2-2, with 11 bases that match TRBD2. In germline, CDR1 is MNHNY, CDR2 SVGAGI (reference sequence). Trimming cost V 7 bases and J 1 base; bases outside gene matches: 20. This CDR3 comprises 21 residues. The CDR3 loop is CASTNPLAGGLRFQNTGELFF. DNA for the CDR3: TGTGCCAGCACTAACCCCCTAGCGGGAGGCCTTCGATTTCAGAACACCGGGGAGCTGTTTTTT.